This T cell receptor beta chain was captured in a study of shared clonotypes between healthy human individuals. Study-level results: Naive CD4 clonotypes overlapped across several donors at roughly 4.5%. Clonotypes which were not shared had lower generation probabilities than clonotypes that all four donors shared.

As regards this clone: Its antigen remains unknown.

CD45RO negativity and positive selection for CCR7 defined naive CD8 cells, a population that excluded terminally differentiated effector memory CD45RA+ cells. Here immunoSEQ multiplex PCR was the method, and the copy in TCRdb shows in-frame clones only, minus some. The data show about 2.2 million clones, 93% seen once. The sequencing input was naive CD8+ T cells from PBMCs. This TCR derives from a young man in good health. Some clones in this sample may be carry-over from other donors' samples.

The CDR3 DNA reads as TGTGCCAGCAGCCCATACCGGGGCGACACTGAAGCTTTCTTT. This gives the protein CASSPYRGDTEAFF. The chain uses TRBV25-1 and TRBJ1-1, with a tentative D call TRBD1 (5 bases). This CDR3 spans 14 amino acids. Germline loops: CDR1 MGHDK, CDR2 SYGVNS. Between the trimmed V and J ends, which lost 6 bases and 3 bases, there was a span of 14 bases.